This T cell receptor (beta chain) is from a study of T cells in Graves' hyperthyroidism and ophthalmopathy. Study results and caveats: Within blood appeared most thyroid clonotypes that had expanded above 0.001.

This clonotype occurred many times. Its cognate antigen is unknown. V lost 0 bases and J lost 10, with 12 bases in between. This CDR3 has 12 residues. Germline CDR1 and CDR2: DFQATT and SNEGSKA (reference sequence). No ophthalmopathy progression within 18 months constituted stable Graves' hyperthyroidism. From RNA transcripts, TCR beta CDR3 regions were amplified. TCR CDR3 regions were first amplified by RT-PCR with HTBI primers. MiXCR, applied by TCRdb to the multiplex PCR reads, yields one record per CDR3 protein. The sample contains 380,000 or so distinct CDR3 sequences, 15% to 20% of which appear only once.

Input material: blood. The TCR was taken from a young woman with Graves' hyperthyroidism. This chain uses TRBV20-1 with TRBJ1-2; D may be TRBD1 (5 bases). The CDR3 is CSARDGGWDYTF. The CDR3 DNA reads as TGCAGTGCTAGAGATGGGGGGTGGGACTACACCTTC.